This TCR beta chain derives from a study of regulatory T cells in long-lasting Graves disease. The sample's time point: newly diagnosed GD, antithyroid drugs for less than 3 months. With RNA extracted from PBMCs as input, the TCR library was made. The sample holds a few counts of this clonotype. With iRepertoire HTBI primers and Arm-PCR of CDR3 regions, TCR beta libraries were built. TCRdb re-derived calls from the multiplex PCR reads in MiXCR, one entry per CDR3 protein. Of over 200,000 distinct CDR3 sequences in the sample, 15% to 20% were seen once. Germline V gene lookup returns CDR1 LNHDA and CDR2 SQIVND (reference sequence). This CDR3 spans 14 amino acids. V lost 2 bases, J lost 8 bases, and 15 bases lay in between. The same data also went into a second study, on T cells in Graves' hyperthyroidism and ophthalmopathy. That report notes: Clinicians diagnosed patients from clinical symptoms, serum thyroxine and TRAb, thyroid ultrasound and orbital computed tomography. Peripheral blood also featured most of the thyroid clonotypes expanded above 0.001.

The sample was peripheral blood mononuclear cells (PBMCs), taken at new diagnosis, from a patient treated with antithyroid drugs. The chain uses TRBV19 and TRBJ1-2; no clear D. This TCR was recovered from a woman aged 25 to 39 with Graves disease. Here the CDR3 reads CASSIPGAPGGYTF. The CDR3 DNA reads as TGTGCCAGTAGTATACCGGGCGCCCCTGGGGGCTACACCTTC.